Below, 4 T cell receptor beta chains from the same sample are listed, as sequenced in a study of alternative splicing in chronic myeloid leukemia remission. Each library started from roughly 900 ng total RNA with poly-A enrichment. One entry per CDR3 protein, without DNA, is what TCRdb gives after re-calling the bulk RNA-seq reads. This sample's clone table lists roughly six distinct CDR3 sequences. The time point: chronic-phase CML before TKI therapy (screening/day 1). This material consisted of PBMCs or total blood leukocytes (not recorded which), taken at diagnosis. These receptors all come from an adult with chronic myeloid leukemia.

CDR3: CASSQTVGLEKLFF. The J gene is TRBJ1-4, the V gene TRBV6-5. Germline CDR1 is MNHEY and CDR2 is SVGAGI. There are 14 residues in the CDR3.

The rearrangement links TRBV5-4 to TRBJ2-2; TCRdb gives TRBD2 as the D gene, but with no DNA this cannot be confirmed. This CDR3 spans 12 amino acids. Germline-derived CDR1 and CDR2 are SGHNT and YYREEE (reference sequence). The CDR3 spells CASSLPTGELFF.

This clonotype showed up just once. The chain couples TRBV25-1 to TRBJ2-1. CDR1 is MGHDK and CDR2 is SYGVNS in the germline V gene. The CDR3 length is 10 residues. CDR3: CASEGDEQFF.

The J gene is TRBJ1-1, the V gene TRBV12-3 or TRBV12-4. CDR3 length equals 12 residues. The CDR3 spells CASSLMGGEAFF.